The source of this T cell receptor beta chain is a study of T cell responses to AZD1222 COVID-19 vaccine. Broader study findings: Mapped onto spike, vaccine-associated CD4 TCRs spanned it and were dominant at 160-218 and 743-854. Sampling captured repertoires only after the peak T cell response.

Sequencing used immunoSEQ multiplex PCR; TCRdb keeps in-frame clones, though not all of them. Altogether about 190,000 clones are present, approximately 91% being singletons, with the ten largest covering more than 0.75%. Concerning this clone itself: No antigen is known for it.

Sequences were derived from peripheral blood, sampled on day 0 of AZD1222 vaccination. This receptor was obtained from an adult in good health.

The CDR3 sequence: CASSRRGGSYEQYF. The DNA for the CDR3 is TGTGCCAGCAGCCGTAGGGGAGGGTCCTACGAGCAGTACTTC. The rearrangement joins TRBV7-2 to TRBJ2-7; 7 bases map to TRBD2. The V and J ends lost 5 bases and 1 base, in that order; junction bases with no gene match: 5. This CDR3 comprises 14 residues. The V gene's germline CDR1 is SGHTA and CDR2 FQGNSA.